Following are 20 T cell receptor beta chains from one sample sequenced in a study of read filtering for tumor transcriptome and immune sequencing (dated by TCRdb to 2018 to 2021). Sequenced using an Illumina HiSeq 4000. Starting from 350 to 450 ng RNA, TCR libraries were constructed with the Immunoverse kit using molecular barcoded adaptors that cover the alpha/delta and beta/gamma chains. Using fastp trimming at Q25 and MiXCR clonotype assembly, TCRdb reanalyzed the public sequencing data and kept in-frame beta chains. Rows are combined by CDR3 protein, so each entry shows the most common genes and DNA. The sample table holds 75,000 to 95,000 distinct CDR3 sequences, of which 20% to 25% were seen once. The ten largest clonotypes hold about an eighth of the sample. The sample comprised a population of CD138-negative cells sorted from bone marrow. This specimen's cell subset or site label, per the study, means: bone marrow mononuclear cells depleted of CD138+ plasma/myeloma cells by negative magnetic selection. These receptors all stem from a donor aged 40 or older with multiple myeloma.

This clonotype has a count of ten or more. The chain links TRBV20-1 to TRBJ1-1; possible D gene TRBD1, 6 bases. Germline assignment: CDR1 DFQATT and CDR2 SNEGSKA (reference sequence). V was cut by 3 bases and J by 11 bases, with 16 bases left in between. This CDR3 comprises 12 residues. CDR3: CSARDQGRGAFF. The CDR3 DNA is TGCAGTGCTAGGGATCAGGGTAGGGGGGCTTTCTTT.

A word on this clonotype: A much larger clone sits a single nucleotide away, making a read error possible. The rearrangement links TRBV18 to TRBJ2-3; D perhaps matches TRBD2 (5 bases). The CDR3 has 13 amino acids. Germline CDR1 KGHSH, CDR2 LQKENI. V gave up 2 bases and J gave up 4 bases, with 7 bases separating them. CDR3 protein: CASSPSGSDTQYF. CDR3 nucleotide sequence: TGTGCCAGCTCACCAAGCGGCTCAGATACGCAGTATTTT.

This clonotype was recorded at least ten times. J is TRBJ2-7 and V is TRBV5-1, with a tentative D call TRBD2 (7 bases). Germline CDR1 SGHRS, CDR2 YFSETQ. V was shortened by 1 base and J by 4 bases, with 15 bases between the two germline ends. The CDR3 has 15 residues. This CDR3 is CASSLLGGPQYEQYF. Here the CDR3 DNA reads TGCGCCAGCAGCTTGTTGGGGGGGCCGCAGTACGAGCAGTACTTC.

This chain links TRBV28 with TRBJ2-3; D is undetermined. The CDR3 has 12 amino acids. Trimming removed 1 base at V and 7 bases at J, with 6 bases between. The germline V gene encodes CDR1 MDHEN and CDR2 SYDVKM. CDR3 nucleotide sequence: TGTGCCAGCAGTTTATCCAGGCATACGCAGTATTTT. Its translation is CASSLSRHTQYF.

This clonotype was seen repeatedly, ten times or more. V usage is TRBV19 and J usage is TRBJ2-3; 9 nucleotides line up with TRBD1. The V segment lost 7 bases and the J segment 6 bases; nucleotides outside the gene matches: 8. The CDR3 covers 14 residues. Germline V CDR1 and CDR2: LNHDA, SQIVND (reference sequence). The CDR3 DNA is TGTGCCAGTACCATGACAGGGGGTTATGATACGCAGTATTTT. Its protein product is CASTMTGGYDTQYF. The whole variable domain, filled in from reference TRBV19 and TRBJ2-3, reads DGGITQSPKYLFRKEGQNVTLSCEQNLNHDAMYWYRQDPGQGLRLIYYSQIVNDFQKGDIAEGYSVSREKKESFPLTVTSAQKNPTAFYLCASTMTGGYDTQYFGPGTRLTVL.

This clonotype came up many times. J is TRBJ2-1 and V is TRBV20-1; no definite D call. The CDR3 spans 14 residues. V lost 3 bases and J 8 bases, leaving 17 bases between the germline ends. Per the germline V gene, CDR1 is DFQATT and CDR2 is SNEGSKA (reference sequence). The CDR3 sequence is CSASFGVIDYEQFF. CDR3 DNA sequence: TGCAGTGCTAGTTTTGGGGTTATTGATTATGAGCAGTTCTTC.

Only one count was recorded for this clonotype. Sequence at one end of the junction differs from germline and may be a read error. The chain is built from TRBV19 and TRBJ2-6; D may be TRBD1 or TRBD2 (5 bases each). CDR3 length: 15 residues. Per the germline V gene, CDR1 is LNHDA and CDR2 is SQIVND (reference sequence). CDR3 protein: CANSIGQGRANVLTF. The CDR3 DNA is TGTGCCAATAGTATCGGGCAGGGACGGGCCAACGTCCTGACGTTC.

This clonotype has at least ten counts. The rearrangement joins TRBV2 to TRBJ2-6, with 7 bases that match TRBD1. Germline V gene data show CDR1 as SNHLY and CDR2 as FYNNEI. V lost 10 bases to trimming and J lost 2 bases; unmatched junction nucleotides: 5. This CDR3 region has 14 residues. CDR3 nucleotide sequence: TGTGCCATCCATCAGGGGGCTGGGGCCAACGTCCTGACTTTC. Its protein product is CAIHQGAGANVLTF.

The V call is TRBV27, the J call TRBJ2-1; 9 nucleotides line up with TRBD2. The trim removed 4 bases at V and 7 bases at J, leaving 8 bases unmatched. This CDR3 region has 15 residues. CDR1 is MNHEY, CDR2 SMNVEV, per germline (reference sequence). This CDR3 reads CASSSSRGGVNEQFF. In DNA form, the CDR3 reads TGTGCCAGCAGTTCAAGTCGCGGGGGGGTTAATGAGCAGTTCTTC.

Concerning this clonotype: Given a much more abundant clone one base away, this may be a read error. The final CDR3 position lacks the conserved phenylalanine or tryptophan, pointing to a likely read error. The rearrangement uses TRBV5-1 and TRBJ1-1; TRBD1 matches 7 bases. J was trimmed by 0 bases and V by 8 bases; bases with no gene match: 10. The CDR3 runs to 15 residues. Germline loops: CDR1 SGHRS, CDR2 YFSETQ. This CDR3 is CASFGQAKLNTEAFL. The CDR3 DNA reads TGCGCCAGTTTCGGACAGGCTAAGTTGAACACTGAAGCTTTCCTT.

This clonotype was recorded at least ten times. This chain joins TRBV28 and TRBJ2-7, with 8 nucleotides matching TRBD1. CDR1 is MDHEN and CDR2 is SYDVKM in the germline V gene. This CDR3 has 14 residues. The V segment lost 0 bases and the J segment 6 bases; nucleotides outside the gene matches: 4. This chain's CDR3 is CASSLWRTGIEQYF. CDR3 sequence (DNA): TGTGCCAGCAGTTTATGGAGGACAGGGATCGAGCAGTACTTC.

The J gene is TRBJ1-2, the V gene TRBV11-3; the D gene is possibly TRBD1 (6 bases). Per the germline V gene, CDR1 is SGHNT and CDR2 is YENEEA. The CDR3 contains 14 residues. V was cut by 0 bases and J by 8 bases, with 13 bases left in between. The CDR3 reads CASSLDGRGHGYTF. CDR3 DNA sequence: TGTGCCAGCAGCTTAGATGGGCGGGGGCACGGCTACACCTTC.

This clonotype was found a few times. The V call is TRBV7-9, the J call TRBJ2-5; 10 bases fit TRBD2. This CDR3 has 22 residues. Germline values: CDR1 SEHNR, CDR2 FQNEAQ (reference sequence). J lost 2 bases, V lost 5 bases, and 26 bases had no gene match. The CDR3 spells CASSKGRISIPSGGTRQETQYF. CDR3 DNA: TGTGCCAGCAGCAAGGGGCGGATTAGTATCCCTAGCGGGGGAACCCGACAAGAGACCCAGTACTTC.

This clonotype was picked up many times. V is TRBV14 and J is TRBJ1-4; TRBD1 agrees at 9 bases. There are 14 residues in the CDR3. V lost 4 bases to trimming and J lost 5 bases; unmatched junction nucleotides: 2. Germline-derived CDR1 and CDR2 are SGHDN and FVKESK. CDR3 coding DNA: TGTGCCAGCAGCCTCGGGACAGGGAATGAAAAACTGTTTTTT. Translated, it gives CASSLGTGNEKLFF.

The DNA for the CDR3 is TGCAGTGCTAGGCACGGCACTAGCACAGATACGCAGTATTTT. Its protein is CSARHGTSTDTQYF. The V gene is TRBV20-1, the J gene TRBJ2-3, with unresolved D. Trimming cost V 3 bases and J 0 bases, with 10 bases left between them. The germline gives CDR1 DFQATT, CDR2 SNEGSKA (reference sequence). The CDR3 consists of 14 residues.

This clonotype has ten or more counts. V is TRBV5-1 and J is TRBJ1-1; 9 bases align to TRBD1. The CDR3 totals 13 residues. V lost 4 bases, J lost 11 bases, and 9 bases stayed unmatched. CDR1 is SGHRS, CDR2 YFSETQ, per germline. CDR3: CASSTGGDRVAFF. The CDR3 DNA reads TGCGCCAGCAGCACTGGGGGGGACAGGGTGGCTTTCTTT.

In the case of this clonotype: The CDR3 end shows no conserved phenylalanine or tryptophan, and so a read error is likely. The V and J genes are TRBV7-3 and TRBJ2-6; 7 nucleotides line up with TRBD2. Germline CDR1 is SGHTA and CDR2 is FQGTGA. Trimming cost V 1 base and J 0 bases; bases outside gene matches: 0. The CDR3 is 16 amino acids. The CDR3 bases are TGTGCCAGCAGCTTAAGCGGGGGCTCTGGGGCCAACGTCCTGACTTCC. This codes for CASSLSGGSGANVLTS.

In its sample, this clonotype was seen a few times. The J gene is TRBJ2-7, the V gene TRBV6-1; 11 bases match TRBD1. This CDR3 has 14 residues. In germline, CDR1 is MNHNS, CDR2 SASEGT. Germline trimming cut 7 bases from V and 6 bases from J; bases unmatched to any gene: 8. CDR3 residues: CASKPGQGVGEQYF. The CDR3 DNA sequence: TGTGCCAGCAAACCGGGACAGGGGGTGGGCGAGCAGTACTTC.

In this sample, this clonotype turned up many times. The gene calls are TRBV25-1 and TRBJ2-5, with 8 bases aligning to TRBD2. The CDR3 loop spans 14 amino acids. The ends lost 5 bases at V and 4 bases at J; junction bases unmatched: 6. Germline CDR1 reads MGHDK; CDR2 reads SYGVNS. CDR3 coding DNA: TGTGCCAGCAGTCCCAGCGGGGGACGAGAGACCCAGTACTTC. Translation gives CASSPSGGRETQYF.

This clonotype appeared many times. The V and J genes are TRBV6-1 and TRBJ1-5, with D possibly matching TRBD1 (6 bases). V lost 6 bases and J 5 bases, leaving 11 bases between the germline ends. Germline V gene data show CDR1 as MNHNS and CDR2 as SASEGT. The CDR3 has 13 residues. The CDR3 is CASRSQGYQPQHF. The CDR3 DNA follows: TGTGCCAGCAGGAGCCAGGGGTATCAGCCCCAGCATTTT.